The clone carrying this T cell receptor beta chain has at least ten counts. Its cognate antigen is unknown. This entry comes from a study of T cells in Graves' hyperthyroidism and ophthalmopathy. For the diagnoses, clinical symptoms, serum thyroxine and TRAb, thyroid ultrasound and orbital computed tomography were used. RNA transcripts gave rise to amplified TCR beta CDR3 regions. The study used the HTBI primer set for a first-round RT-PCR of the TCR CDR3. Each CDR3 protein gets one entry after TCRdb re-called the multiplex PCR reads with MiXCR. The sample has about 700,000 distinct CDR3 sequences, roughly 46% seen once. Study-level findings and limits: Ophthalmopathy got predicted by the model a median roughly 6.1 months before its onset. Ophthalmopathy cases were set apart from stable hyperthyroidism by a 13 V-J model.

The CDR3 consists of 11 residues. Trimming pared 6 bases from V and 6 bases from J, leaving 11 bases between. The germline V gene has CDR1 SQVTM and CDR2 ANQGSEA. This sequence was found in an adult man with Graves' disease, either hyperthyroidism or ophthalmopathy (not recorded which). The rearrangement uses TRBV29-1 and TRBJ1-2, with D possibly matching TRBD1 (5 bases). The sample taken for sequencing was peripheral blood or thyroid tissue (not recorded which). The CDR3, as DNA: TGCAGCGTCCGGAGACAGAATGGCTACACCTTC. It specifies CSVRRQNGYTF.